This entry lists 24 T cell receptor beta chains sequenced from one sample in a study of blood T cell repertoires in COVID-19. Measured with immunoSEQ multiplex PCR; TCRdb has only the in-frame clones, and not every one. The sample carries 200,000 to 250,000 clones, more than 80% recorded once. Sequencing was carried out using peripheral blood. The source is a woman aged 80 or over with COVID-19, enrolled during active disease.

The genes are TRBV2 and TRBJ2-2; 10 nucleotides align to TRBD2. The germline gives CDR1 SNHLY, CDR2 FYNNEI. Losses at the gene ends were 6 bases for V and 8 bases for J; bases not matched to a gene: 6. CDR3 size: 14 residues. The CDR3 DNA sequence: TGTGCCAGCAGATCCACTAGCGGGATGGGGGAGCTGTTTTTT. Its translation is CASRSTSGMGELFF.

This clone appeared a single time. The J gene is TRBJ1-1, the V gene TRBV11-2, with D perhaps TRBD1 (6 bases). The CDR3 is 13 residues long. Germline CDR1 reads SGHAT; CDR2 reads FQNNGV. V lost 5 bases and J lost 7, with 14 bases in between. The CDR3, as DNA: TGTGCCAGCAGCGGATACACAGGGCGTGAAGCTTTCTTT. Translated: CASSGYTGREAFF.

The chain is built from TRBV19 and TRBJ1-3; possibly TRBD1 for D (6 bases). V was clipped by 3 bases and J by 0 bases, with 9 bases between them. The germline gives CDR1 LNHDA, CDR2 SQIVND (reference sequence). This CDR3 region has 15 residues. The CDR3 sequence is CASSMGAASGNTIYF. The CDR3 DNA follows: TGTGCCAGTAGTATGGGGGCAGCCTCTGGAAACACCATATATTTT.

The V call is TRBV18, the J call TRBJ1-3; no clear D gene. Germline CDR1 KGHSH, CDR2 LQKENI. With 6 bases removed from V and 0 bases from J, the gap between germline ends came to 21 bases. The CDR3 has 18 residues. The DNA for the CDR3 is TGTGCCAGCTCGCAATGGGTCGGCAGCGGGTCCTCTGGAAACACCATATATTTT. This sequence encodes CASSQWVGSGSSGNTIYF.

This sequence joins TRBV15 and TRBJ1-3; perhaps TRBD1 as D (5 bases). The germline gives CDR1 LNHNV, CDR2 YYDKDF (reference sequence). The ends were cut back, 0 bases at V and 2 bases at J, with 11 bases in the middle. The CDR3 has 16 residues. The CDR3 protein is CATSRDTGGTGNTIYF. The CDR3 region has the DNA TGTGCCACCAGCAGAGACACCGGGGGGACTGGAAACACCATATATTTT.

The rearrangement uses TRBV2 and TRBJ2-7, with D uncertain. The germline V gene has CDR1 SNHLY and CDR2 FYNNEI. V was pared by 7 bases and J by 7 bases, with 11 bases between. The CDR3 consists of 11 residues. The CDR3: CASTKSWEQYF. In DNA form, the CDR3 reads TGTGCCAGCACTAAGTCTTGGGAGCAGTACTTC.

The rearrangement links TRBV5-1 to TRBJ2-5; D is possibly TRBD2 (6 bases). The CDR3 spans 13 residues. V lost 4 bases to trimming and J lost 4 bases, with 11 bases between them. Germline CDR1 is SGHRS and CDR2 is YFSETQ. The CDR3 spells CASSPGLGETQYF. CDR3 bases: TGCGCCAGCAGCCCGGGACTCGGAGAGACCCAGTACTTC.

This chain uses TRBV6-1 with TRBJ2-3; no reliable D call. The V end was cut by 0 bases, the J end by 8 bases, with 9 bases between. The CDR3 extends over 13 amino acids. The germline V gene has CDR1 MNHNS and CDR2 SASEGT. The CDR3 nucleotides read TGTGCCAGCAGTGAAGCGCGGCATGCTACGCAGTATTTT. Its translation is CASSEARHATQYF.

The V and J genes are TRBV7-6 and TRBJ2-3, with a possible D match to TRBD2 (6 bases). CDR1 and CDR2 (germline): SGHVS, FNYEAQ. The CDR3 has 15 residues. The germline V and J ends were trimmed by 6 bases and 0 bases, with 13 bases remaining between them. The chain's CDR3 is CASRYRDSSTDTQYF. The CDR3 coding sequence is TGTGCCAGCAGGTACCGGGACTCTAGCACAGATACGCAGTATTTT.

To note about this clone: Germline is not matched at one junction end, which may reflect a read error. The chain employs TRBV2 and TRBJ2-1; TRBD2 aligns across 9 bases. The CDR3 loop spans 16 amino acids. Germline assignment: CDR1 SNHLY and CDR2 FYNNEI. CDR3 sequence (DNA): TGTGCCACCAGTGGATTGCCGGGACTAGCTCTTAATGAGCAGTTCTTC. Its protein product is CATSGLPGLALNEQFF. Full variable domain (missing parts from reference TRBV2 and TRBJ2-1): EPEVTQTPSHQVTQMGQEVILRCVPISNHLYFYWYRQILGQKVEFLVSFYNNEISEKSEIFDDQFSVERPDGSNFTLKIRSTKLEDSAMYFCATSGLPGLALNEQFFGPGTRLTVL.

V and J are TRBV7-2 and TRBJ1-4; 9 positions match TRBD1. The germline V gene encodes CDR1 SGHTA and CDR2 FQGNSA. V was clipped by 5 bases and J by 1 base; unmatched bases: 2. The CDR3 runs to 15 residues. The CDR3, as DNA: TGTGCCAGCAGCCCGGACAGGGGAACTAATGAAAAACTGTTTTTT. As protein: CASSPDRGTNEKLFF.

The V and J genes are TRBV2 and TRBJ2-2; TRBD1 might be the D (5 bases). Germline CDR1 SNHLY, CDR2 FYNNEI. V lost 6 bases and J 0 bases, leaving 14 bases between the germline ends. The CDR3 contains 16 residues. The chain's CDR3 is CASSARAPSNTGELFF. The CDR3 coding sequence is TGTGCCAGCAGCGCCAGGGCGCCCTCGAACACCGGGGAGCTGTTTTTT.

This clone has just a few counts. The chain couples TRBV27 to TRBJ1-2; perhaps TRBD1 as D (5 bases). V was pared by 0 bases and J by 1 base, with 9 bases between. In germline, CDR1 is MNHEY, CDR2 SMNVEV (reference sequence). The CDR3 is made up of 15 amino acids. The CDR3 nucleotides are TGTGCCAGCAGTTTATCAGGGGTTGATAACTATGGCTACACCTTC. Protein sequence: CASSLSGVDNYGYTF.

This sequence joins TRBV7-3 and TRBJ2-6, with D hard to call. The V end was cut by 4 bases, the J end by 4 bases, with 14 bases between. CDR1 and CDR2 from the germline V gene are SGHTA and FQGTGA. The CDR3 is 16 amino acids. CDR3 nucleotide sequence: TGTGCCAGCAGCTCGACACCATCCGTGGGGGCCAACGTCCTGACTTTC. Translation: CASSSTPSVGANVLTF.

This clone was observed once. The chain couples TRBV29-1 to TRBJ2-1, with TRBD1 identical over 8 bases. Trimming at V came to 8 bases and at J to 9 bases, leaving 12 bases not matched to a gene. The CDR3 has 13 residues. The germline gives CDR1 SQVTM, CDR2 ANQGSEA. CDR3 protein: CSYTGTGLSEQFF. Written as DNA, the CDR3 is TGCAGCTACACCGGGACAGGCTTGAGTGAGCAGTTCTTC.

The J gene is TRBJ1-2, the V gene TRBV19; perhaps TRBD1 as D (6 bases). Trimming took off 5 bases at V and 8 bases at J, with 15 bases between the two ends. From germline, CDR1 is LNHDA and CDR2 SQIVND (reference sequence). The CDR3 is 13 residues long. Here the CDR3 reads CASSAYREGGYTF. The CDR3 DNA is TGTGCCAGTAGTGCTTACAGGGAGGGCGGCTACACCTTC.

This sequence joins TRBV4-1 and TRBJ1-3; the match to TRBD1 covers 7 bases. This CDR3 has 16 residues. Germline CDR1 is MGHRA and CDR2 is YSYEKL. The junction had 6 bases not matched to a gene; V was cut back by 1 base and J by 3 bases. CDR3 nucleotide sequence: TGCGCCAGCAGCCAAGGGTTTAGGGGGCGTGGAAACACCATATATTTT. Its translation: CASSQGFRGRGNTIYF.

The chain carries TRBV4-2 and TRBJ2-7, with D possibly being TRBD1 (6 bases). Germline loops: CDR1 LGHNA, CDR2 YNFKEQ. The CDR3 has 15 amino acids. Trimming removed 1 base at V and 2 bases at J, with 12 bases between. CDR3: CASSQASDRTYEQYF. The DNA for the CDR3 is TGTGCCAGCAGCCAAGCCTCCGACAGGACCTACGAGCAGTACTTC.

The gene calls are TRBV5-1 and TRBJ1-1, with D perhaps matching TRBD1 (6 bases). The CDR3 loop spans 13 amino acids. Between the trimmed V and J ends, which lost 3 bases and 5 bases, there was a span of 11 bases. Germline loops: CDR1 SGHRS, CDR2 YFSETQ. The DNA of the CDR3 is TGCGCCAGCAGCTGGGGACACCGGACTGAAGCTTTCTTT. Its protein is CASSWGHRTEAFF. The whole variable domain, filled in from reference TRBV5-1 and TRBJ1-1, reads KAGVTQTPRYLIKTRGQQVTLSCSPISGHRSVSWYQQTPGQGLQFLFEYFSETQRNKGNFPGRFSGRQFSNSRSEMNVSTLELGDSALYLCASSWGHRTEAFFGQGTRLTVV.

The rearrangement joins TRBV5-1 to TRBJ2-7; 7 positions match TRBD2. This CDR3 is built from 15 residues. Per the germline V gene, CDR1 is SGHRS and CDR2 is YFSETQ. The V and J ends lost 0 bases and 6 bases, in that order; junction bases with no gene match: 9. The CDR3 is CASSLVGGGPLEQYF. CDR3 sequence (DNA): TGCGCCAGCAGCTTGGTCGGGGGAGGGCCTCTCGAGCAGTACTTC.

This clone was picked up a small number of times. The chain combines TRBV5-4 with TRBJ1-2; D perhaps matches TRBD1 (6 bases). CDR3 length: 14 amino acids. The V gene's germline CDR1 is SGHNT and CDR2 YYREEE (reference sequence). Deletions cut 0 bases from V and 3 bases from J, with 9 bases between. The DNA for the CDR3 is TGTGCCAGCAGCTTGGTGGACAGATACTATGGCTACACCTTC. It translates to CASSLVDRYYGYTF.

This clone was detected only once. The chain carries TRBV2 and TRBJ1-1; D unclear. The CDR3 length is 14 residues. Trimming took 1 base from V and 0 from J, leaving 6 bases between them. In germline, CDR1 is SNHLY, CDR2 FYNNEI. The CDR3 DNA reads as TGTGCCAGCAGTGAAGGAGGCCTGAACACTGAAGCTTTCTTT. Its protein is CASSEGGLNTEAFF.

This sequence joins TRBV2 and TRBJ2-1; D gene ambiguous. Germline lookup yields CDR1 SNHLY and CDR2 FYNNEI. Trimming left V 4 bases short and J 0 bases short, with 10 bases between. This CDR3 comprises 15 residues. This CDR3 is CASSGGLSSYNEQFF. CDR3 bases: TGTGCCAGCAGTGGAGGCTTGAGCTCCTACAATGAGCAGTTCTTC.

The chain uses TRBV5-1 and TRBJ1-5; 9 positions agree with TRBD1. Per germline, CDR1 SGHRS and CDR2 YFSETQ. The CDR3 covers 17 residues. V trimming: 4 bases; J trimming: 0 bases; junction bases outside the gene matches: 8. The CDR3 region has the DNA TGCGCCAGCAGCAAACCACAGGGGGCTTATAGCAATCAGCCCCAGCATTTT. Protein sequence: CASSKPQGAYSNQPQHF.